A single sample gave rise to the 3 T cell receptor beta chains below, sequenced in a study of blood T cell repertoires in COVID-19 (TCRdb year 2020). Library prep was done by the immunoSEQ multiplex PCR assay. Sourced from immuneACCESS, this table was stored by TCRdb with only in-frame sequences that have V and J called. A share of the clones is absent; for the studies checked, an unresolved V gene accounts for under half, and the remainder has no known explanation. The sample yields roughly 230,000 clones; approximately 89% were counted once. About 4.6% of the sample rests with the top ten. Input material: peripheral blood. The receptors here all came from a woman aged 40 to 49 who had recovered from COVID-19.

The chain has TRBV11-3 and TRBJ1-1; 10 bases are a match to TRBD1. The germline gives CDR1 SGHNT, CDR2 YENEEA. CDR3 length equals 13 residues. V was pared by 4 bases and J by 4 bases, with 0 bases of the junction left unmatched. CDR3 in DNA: TGTGCCAGCAGCTGGACAGGGGGCACTGAAGCTTTCTTT. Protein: CASSWTGGTEAFF.

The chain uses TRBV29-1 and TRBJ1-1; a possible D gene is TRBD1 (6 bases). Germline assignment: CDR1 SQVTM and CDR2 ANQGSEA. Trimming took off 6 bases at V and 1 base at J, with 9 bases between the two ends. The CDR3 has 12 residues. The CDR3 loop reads CSVWGPNTEAFF. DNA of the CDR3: TGCAGCGTCTGGGGGCCGAACACTGAAGCTTTCTTT.

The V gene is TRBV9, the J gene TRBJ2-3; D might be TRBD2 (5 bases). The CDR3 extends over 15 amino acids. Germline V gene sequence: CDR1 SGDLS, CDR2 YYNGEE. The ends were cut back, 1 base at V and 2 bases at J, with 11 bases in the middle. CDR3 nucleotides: TGTGCCAGCAGCGTAAGGGAGAGGGACACAGATACGCAGTATTTT. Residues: CASSVRERDTDTQYF.